The 16 T cell receptor beta chains below come from one sample, sequenced in a study of cytomegalovirus exposure and HLA in healthy donors (dated by TCRdb to the late 2010s). Libraries were constructed by the immunoSEQ multiplex PCR assay. The table was pulled from immuneACCESS by TCRdb, which kept in-frame rearrangements only. Such tables lose some clones; where checked, under half of the loss comes from unresolved V genes, and the rest has no known cause. In this sample the table shows some 67,000 clones, about 95% of which occur a single time. The top ten clonotypes cover approximately 0.93% of the sample. The sample taken for sequencing was PBMCs. The receptor source for this set is a young woman in good health and CMV-seronegative.

CDR3 amino acids: CASSMNQPQHF. As DNA, the CDR3 is TGTGCCAGCAGCATGAATCAGCCCCAGCATTTT. The chain combines TRBV28 with TRBJ1-5; no clear D. The CDR3 covers 11 residues. Trimming removed 6 bases from V and 4 bases from J, with 4 bases in between. The germline gives CDR1 MDHEN, CDR2 SYDVKM.

Relative to its sample, this clone is medium-sized. The J gene is TRBJ2-7, the V gene TRBV29-1, with D perhaps matching TRBD2 (5 bases). V shed 5 bases and J shed 4 bases, with 18 bases lying between them. CDR1 SQVTM and CDR2 ANQGSEA come from the germline V gene. The CDR3 is made up of 14 amino acids. The CDR3 nucleotides are TGCAGCGTTACCCCTGAGCACGGAGGATACGAGCAGTACTTC. It is translated as CSVTPEHGGYEQYF.

The chain combines TRBV4-1 with TRBJ2-7; unclear D gene. CDR1 is MGHRA, CDR2 YSYEKL, per germline. V lost 0 bases and J lost 3, with 3 bases in between. The CDR3 spans 12 residues. The CDR3 bases are TGCGCCAGCAGCCAAGACTACTACGAGCAGTACTTC. Amino acid sequence: CASSQDYYEQYF.

The chain couples TRBV10-2 to TRBJ2-1; a weak D match, TRBD1 (5 bases). This CDR3 is 13 amino acids long. Germline V lookup: CDR1 WSHSY, CDR2 SAAADI. Trimming removed 0 bases from V and 10 bases from J, with 10 bases in between. CDR3 in amino acids: CASSESQDLEQFF. DNA for the CDR3: TGCGCCAGCAGTGAGTCACAGGACCTAGAGCAGTTCTTC.

The chain has TRBV28 and TRBJ1-2, with 9 nucleotides matching TRBD1. The J segment lost 3 bases and the V segment lost 6 bases, leaving 5 bases of the junction unmatched. The CDR3 sequence is 14 residues long. In germline, CDR1 is MDHEN, CDR2 SYDVKM. The CDR3 here is CASRQGAPHYGYTF. The CDR3 coding sequence is TGTGCCAGCAGACAGGGGGCGCCTCACTATGGCTACACCTTC.

The rearrangement joins TRBV4-1 to TRBJ1-3, with 9 bases lining up with TRBD1. V lost 2 bases, J lost 4 bases, and 3 bases stayed unmatched. This CDR3 comprises 15 residues. Germline V gene sequence: CDR1 MGHRA, CDR2 YSYEKL. This chain's CDR3 is CASSQNRGHGNTIYF. The CDR3 DNA is TGCGCCAGCAGCCAAAACAGGGGGCACGGAAACACCATATATTTT.

The chain has TRBV5-6 and TRBJ2-3; a possible D gene is TRBD2 (6 bases). Germline CDR1 reads SGHDT; CDR2 reads YYEEEE. V was pared by 2 bases and J by 1 base, with 20 bases between. The CDR3 spans 18 residues. The CDR3 region is CASSFAGGHPARTDTQYF. CDR3 bases: TGTGCCAGCAGCTTCGCCGGGGGTCACCCCGCGCGCACAGATACGCAGTATTTT.

V gene TRBV18 combines with J gene TRBJ2-7; 7 bases fit TRBD1. J gave up 6 bases and V 3 bases, and 11 bases lay outside the gene matches. Germline CDR1 KGHSH, CDR2 LQKENI. This CDR3 has 15 amino acids. CDR3 sequence (DNA): TGTGCCAGCTCACCGGGGACAGATCTTCGTGGCGAGCAGTACTTC. The encoded protein is CASSPGTDLRGEQYF.

The chain recombines TRBV5-6 with TRBJ2-3, with D unclear. Per the germline V gene, CDR1 is SGHDT and CDR2 is YYEEEE. The length of the CDR3 is 11 residues. V lost 5 bases to trimming and J lost 2 bases, with 3 bases between them. The CDR3 here is CASSYTDTQYF. In nucleotides, the CDR3 is TGTGCCAGCAGTTACACAGATACGCAGTATTTT.

This clone was detected only once. The chain combines TRBV11-2 with TRBJ1-5, with a possible D match to TRBD1 (5 bases). Deletions cut 6 bases from V and 0 bases from J, with 18 bases between. Germline CDR1 SGHAT, CDR2 FQNNGV. This CDR3 comprises 17 residues. This chain's CDR3 is CASSSRGGGDSNQPQHF. The CDR3 region has the DNA TGTGCCAGCAGTTCTCGGGGTGGGGGGGATAGCAATCAGCCCCAGCATTTT.

In this sample, this clone turned up a few times. V usage is TRBV5-6 and J usage is TRBJ1-2; perhaps TRBD1 as D (6 bases). CDR1 is SGHDT, CDR2 YYEEEE, per germline. V was shortened by 3 bases and J by 0 bases, with 12 bases between the two germline ends. The length of the CDR3 is 15 residues. In DNA form, the CDR3 reads TGTGCCAGCAGCTCGGGGACACGCGCTAACTATGGCTACACCTTC. It is translated as CASSSGTRANYGYTF.

The rearrangement uses TRBV19 and TRBJ1-2, with D hard to call. With 6 bases removed from V and 8 bases from J, the gap between germline ends came to 19 bases. The CDR3 spans 14 residues. From germline, CDR1 is LNHDA and CDR2 SQIVND (reference sequence). CDR3 coding DNA: TGTGCCAGTAGGACTAACGTCGGGCCCGCGGGCTACACCTTC. Protein product: CASRTNVGPAGYTF.

The chain uses TRBV19 and TRBJ2-2; no definite D call. This CDR3 is 11 amino acids long. V lost 7 bases and J 8 bases, leaving 8 bases between the germline ends. Germline loops: CDR1 LNHDA, CDR2 SQIVND (reference sequence). The CDR3 loop is CASNRVGELFF. DNA of the CDR3: TGTGCCAGTAATCGGGTTGGGGAGCTGTTTTTT. Variable domain in full (rest from reference TRBV19 and TRBJ2-2): DGGITQSPKYLFRKEGQNVTLSCEQNLNHDAMYWYRQDPGQGLRLIYYSQIVNDFQKGDIAEGYSVSREKKESFPLTVTSAQKNPTAFYLCASNRVGELFFGEGSRLTVL.

The gene calls are TRBV29-1 and TRBJ2-5, with a tentative D call TRBD2 (5 bases). The CDR3 is made up of 13 amino acids. Trimming removed 1 base from V and 5 bases from J, with 11 bases in between. Germline V gene sequence: CDR1 SQVTM, CDR2 ANQGSEA. CDR3 amino acids: CSVEVGGLETQYF. The CDR3 DNA reads as TGCAGCGTTGAAGTAGGCGGGTTGGAGACCCAGTACTTC.

This chain links TRBV10-2 with TRBJ2-7; 8 nucleotides agree with TRBD2. CDR1 and CDR2 from the germline V gene are WSHSY and SAAADI. Trimming cost V 9 bases and J 5 bases; bases outside gene matches: 9. CDR3 length: 13 residues. Written as DNA, the CDR3 is TGCGCCAGTCGGACTAGCCCGGTCCACGAGCAGTACTTC. It specifies CASRTSPVHEQYF.

The chain links TRBV2 to TRBJ2-3, with a tentative D call TRBD1 (7 bases). The CDR3 extends over 13 amino acids. Germline V gene data show CDR1 as SNHLY and CDR2 as FYNNEI. The V end lost 8 bases, the J end lost 2 bases, and 11 bases lay between the germline ends. The CDR3 region has the DNA TGTGCCAGCCAGGGGGGAGACACAGATACGCAGTATTTT. Translating gives CASQGGDTDTQYF. Full variable domain (remainder filled in from reference TRBV2 and TRBJ2-3): EPEVTQTPSHQVTQMGQEVILRCVPISNHLYFYWYRQILGQKVEFLVSFYNNEISEKSEIFDDQFSVERPDGSNFTLKIRSTKLEDSAMYFCASQGGDTDTQYFGPGTRLTVL.